Included here is one T cell receptor (beta chain) sequence, with context. Assay used: immunoSEQ multiplex PCR; TCRdb lists only in-frame clones, some missing. The sample has about 400,000 clones, 88% seen once. This sample is drawn from a study of blood T cell repertoires in COVID-19. The CDR3 sequence is 15 residues long. Germline values: CDR1 SGDLS, CDR2 YYNGEE. Losses at the gene ends were 3 bases for V and 6 bases for J; bases not matched to a gene: 11. The chain uses TRBV9 and TRBJ1-1; 7 bases are a match to TRBD1. The sequencing input was PBMCs or T cells enriched from blood (not recorded which). This TCR came from a woman in her thirties or forties with acute COVID-19. The CDR3 region is CASSADQGDGAEAFF. CDR3 sequence (DNA): TGTGCCAGCAGCGCCGATCAGGGGGATGGGGCTGAAGCTTTCTTT.